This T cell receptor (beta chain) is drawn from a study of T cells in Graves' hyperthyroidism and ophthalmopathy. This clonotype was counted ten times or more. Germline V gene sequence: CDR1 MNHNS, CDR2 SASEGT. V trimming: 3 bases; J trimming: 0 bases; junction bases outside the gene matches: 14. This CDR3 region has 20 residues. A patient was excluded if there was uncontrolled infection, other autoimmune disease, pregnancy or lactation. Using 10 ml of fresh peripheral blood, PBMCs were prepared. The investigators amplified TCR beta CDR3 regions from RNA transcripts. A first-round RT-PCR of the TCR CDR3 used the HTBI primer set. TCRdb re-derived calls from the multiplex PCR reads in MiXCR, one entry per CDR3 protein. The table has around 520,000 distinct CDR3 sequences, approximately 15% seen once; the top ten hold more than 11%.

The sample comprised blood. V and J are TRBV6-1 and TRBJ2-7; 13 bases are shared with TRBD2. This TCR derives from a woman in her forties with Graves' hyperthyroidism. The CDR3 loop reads CASSEEMGLAGFKSSYEQYF. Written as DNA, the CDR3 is TGTGCCAGCAGTGAGGAGATGGGACTAGCGGGATTTAAAAGCTCCTACGAGCAGTACTTC.